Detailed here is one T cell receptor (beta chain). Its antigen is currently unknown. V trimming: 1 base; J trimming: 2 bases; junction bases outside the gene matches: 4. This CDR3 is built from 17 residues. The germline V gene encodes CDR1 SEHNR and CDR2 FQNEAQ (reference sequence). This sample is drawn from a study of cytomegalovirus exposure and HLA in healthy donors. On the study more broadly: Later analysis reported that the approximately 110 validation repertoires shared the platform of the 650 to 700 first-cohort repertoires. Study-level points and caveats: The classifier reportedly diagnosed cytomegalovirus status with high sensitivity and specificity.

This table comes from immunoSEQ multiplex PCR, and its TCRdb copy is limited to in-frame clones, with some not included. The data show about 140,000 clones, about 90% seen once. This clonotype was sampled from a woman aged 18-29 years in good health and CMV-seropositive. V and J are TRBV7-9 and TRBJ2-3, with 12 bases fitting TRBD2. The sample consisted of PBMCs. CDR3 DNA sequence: TGTGCCAGCAGCTTAGGTACTAGCGGGGGGTACACAGATACGCAGTATTTT. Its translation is CASSLGTSGGYTDTQYF.